Each of the 30 T cell receptor beta chains below was sequenced from the same sample in a study of blood T cell repertoires in COVID-19. The method was immunoSEQ multiplex PCR; TCRdb's version includes in-frame clones alone and lacks a portion of them. The table records about 360,000 clones, around 87% of them present only once. The sample comprised PBMCs or T cells enriched from blood (not recorded which). These receptor sequences come from a man between 25 and 39 years old who had recovered from COVID-19.

The chain is built from TRBV7-9 and TRBJ1-6; D not resolved. V was shortened by 5 bases and J by 16 bases, with 21 bases between the two germline ends. Germline CDR1 reads SEHNR; CDR2 reads FQNEAQ (reference sequence). The CDR3 loop spans 14 amino acids. In DNA form, the CDR3 reads TGTGCCAGCAGCCCCCCGAACTTTCCTCTTGCTCTCCACTTT. It yields the protein CASSPPNFPLALHF. The full variable domain, completed using reference TRBV7-9 and TRBJ1-6, is DTGVSQNPRHKITKRGQNVTFRCDPISEHNRLYWYRQTLGQGPEFLTYFQNEAQLEKSRLLSDRFSAERPKGSFSTLEIQRTEQGDSAMYLCASSPPNFPLALHFGNGTRLTVT.

There are a few counts of this clone. The chain uses TRBV7-9 and TRBJ2-7; the D gene is possibly TRBD1 (6 bases). The CDR3 runs to 16 residues. CDR1 and CDR2 from the germline V gene are SEHNR and FQNEAQ (reference sequence). V was pared by 2 bases and J by 3 bases, with 17 bases between. The DNA for the CDR3 is TGTGCCAGCAGCTTAACCGGGGACATGGGTTTCTACGAGCAGTACTTC. Protein product: CASSLTGDMGFYEQYF.

The chain uses TRBV7-9 and TRBJ1-1, with D possibly matching TRBD1 (5 bases). The CDR3 has 14 residues. The germline V and J ends were trimmed by 1 base and 2 bases, with 8 bases remaining between them. Germline CDR1 reads SEHNR; CDR2 reads FQNEAQ (reference sequence). CDR3 DNA: TGTGCCAGCAGCTTAGAGACAGCAAACACTGAAGCTTTCTTT. Translated, it gives CASSLETANTEAFF.

The gene calls are TRBV5-1 and TRBJ2-2; maybe TRBD2 (5 bases). The CDR3 extends over 14 amino acids. V was clipped by 2 bases and J by 3 bases, with 8 bases between them. Germline-derived CDR1 and CDR2 are SGHRS and YFSETQ. CDR3 sequence reads: CASSFFGDTGELFF. The CDR3 DNA reads TGCGCCAGCAGCTTTTTCGGGGACACCGGGGAGCTGTTTTTT.

The chain is built from TRBV7-9 and TRBJ2-7; tentative D call: TRBD1 (6 bases). V shed 1 base and J shed 6 bases, with 10 bases lying between them. The CDR3 loop spans 13 amino acids. Germline-derived CDR1 and CDR2 are SEHNR and FQNEAQ (reference sequence). CDR3 nucleotides: TGTGCCAGCAGCTTAGGCAGGGGTGGCGAGCAGTACTTC. Translation: CASSLGRGGEQYF.

J is TRBJ1-2 and V is TRBV4-3, with a tentative D call TRBD1 (6 bases). The CDR3 contains 14 residues. Trimming removed 0 bases from V and 3 bases from J, with 8 bases in between. Germline CDR1 is LGHNA and CDR2 is YSLEER. CDR3 region: CASSQEGADYGYTF. In DNA, the CDR3 is TGCGCCAGCAGCCAAGAGGGGGCGGACTATGGCTACACCTTC.

The CDR3: CASSYQGGSFTEAFF. The CDR3 DNA is TGTGCCAGCAGTTATCAGGGCGGGAGTTTCACTGAAGCTTTCTTT. The V and J genes are TRBV6-6 and TRBJ1-1; a possible D gene is TRBD1 (5 bases). V was cut by 3 bases and J by 4 bases, with 15 bases left in between. The germline gives CDR1 MNHNY, CDR2 SVGAGI (reference sequence). The CDR3 has 15 amino acids.

This chain uses TRBV27 with TRBJ2-6; no firm D call. The CDR3 extends over 14 amino acids. Trimming cost V 5 bases and J 2 bases, with 7 bases left between them. Germline assignment: CDR1 MNHEY and CDR2 SMNVEV (reference sequence). The CDR3 reads CASSTQPGANVLTF. CDR3 bases: TGTGCCAGCAGTACTCAACCTGGGGCCAACGTCCTGACTTTC.

The CDR3 protein is CASGFVRGYYEQYF. The CDR3 coding sequence is TGTGCTAGTGGTTTCGTTAGGGGGTACTACGAGCAGTACTTC. The V gene is TRBV12-5, the J gene TRBJ2-7, with D maybe TRBD1 (6 bases). The germline V and J ends were trimmed by 3 bases and 3 bases, with 12 bases remaining between them. Germline-derived CDR1 and CDR2 are LGHNT and FRNRAP. The CDR3 spans 14 residues.

The chain employs TRBV5-1 and TRBJ1-1; weak D call: TRBD1 (6 bases). This CDR3 is built from 12 residues. Trimming stripped 4 bases from V and 4 bases from J, with 8 bases between. Germline CDR1 and CDR2: SGHRS and YFSETQ. The CDR3 sequence is CASSQGSTEAFF. The CDR3 DNA reads TGCGCCAGCAGCCAGGGGAGCACTGAAGCTTTCTTT.

The chain combines TRBV4-1 with TRBJ2-7; 9 nucleotides line up with TRBD1. Trimming removed 4 bases from V and 3 bases from J; junction bases left unmatched: 7. In germline, CDR1 is MGHRA, CDR2 YSYEKL. The CDR3 runs to 15 residues. CDR3 protein: CASSLQSGQGYEQYF. The CDR3 nucleotides are TGCGCCAGCAGCCTTCAATCGGGACAGGGCTACGAGCAGTACTTC.

The genes are TRBV9 and TRBJ2-7; 7 bases agree with TRBD1. CDR3 length equals 15 residues. Losses at the gene ends were 4 bases for V and 7 bases for J; bases not matched to a gene: 14. Germline values: CDR1 SGDLS, CDR2 YYNGEE. This CDR3 reads CASSTLTGTEGEQYF. The CDR3 DNA follows: TGTGCCAGCAGCACCCTAACCGGGACAGAGGGGGAGCAGTACTTC.

The chain couples TRBV7-2 to TRBJ2-1; possibly TRBD1 for D (5 bases). The length of the CDR3 is 16 residues. V was shortened by 1 base and J by 5 bases, with 15 bases between the two germline ends. The germline V gene encodes CDR1 SGHTA and CDR2 FQGNSA. CDR3 amino acids: CASSLVRTPGHNEQFF. CDR3 bases: TGTGCCAGCAGCTTAGTGCGGACACCGGGCCACAATGAGCAGTTCTTC.

This clone was found a few times. The chain uses TRBV2 and TRBJ2-7, with 9 nucleotides matching TRBD1. This CDR3 comprises 15 residues. Germline values: CDR1 SNHLY, CDR2 FYNNEI. J gave up 0 bases and V 6 bases, and 6 bases lay outside the gene matches. The CDR3 sequence: CASRTWGQGSYEQYF. CDR3 DNA: TGTGCCAGCAGAACTTGGGGACAGGGCTCCTACGAGCAGTACTTC.

The chain joins TRBV6-5 to TRBJ1-2; D remains ambiguous. V was trimmed by 10 bases and J by 7 bases, leaving 10 bases between them. The CDR3 consists of 10 residues. CDR1 is MNHEY, CDR2 SVGAGI, per germline. DNA of the CDR3: TGTGCCACCAACTCACTTGGCTACACCTTC. It yields the protein CATNSLGYTF.

This clone was counted once. This chain links TRBV9 with TRBJ1-6, with 7 positions matching TRBD1. V shed 4 bases and J 5 bases; nucleotides not matched to a gene: 12. The CDR3 sequence is 17 residues long. Germline V gene lookup returns CDR1 SGDLS and CDR2 YYNGEE. CDR3 amino acids: CASSPRLGQPDNSPLHF. The CDR3 coding sequence is TGTGCCAGCAGCCCCCGGCTGGGACAGCCAGATAATTCACCCCTCCACTTT.

J is TRBJ2-1 and V is TRBV7-2; the D gene is possibly TRBD1 (5 bases). V lost 0 bases, J lost 4 bases, and 7 bases lay in between. The CDR3 contains 14 residues. Germline CDR1 is SGHTA and CDR2 is FQGNSA. The CDR3 here is CASSLADRYNEQFF. DNA for the CDR3: TGTGCCAGCAGCTTAGCCGACAGATACAATGAGCAGTTCTTC. Variable domain in full (rest from reference TRBV7-2 and TRBJ2-1): GAGVSQSPSNKVTEKGKDVELRCDPISGHTALYWYRQSLGQGLEFLIYFQGNSAPDKSGLPSDRFSAERTGGSVSTLTIQRTQQEDSAVYLCASSLADRYNEQFFGPGTRLTVL.

The V call is TRBV29-1, the J call TRBJ1-5; D might be TRBD1 (5 bases). Trimming removed 6 bases at V and 5 bases at J, with 14 bases between. Per the germline V gene, CDR1 is SQVTM and CDR2 is ANQGSEA. CDR3 length: 13 residues. The CDR3 region is CSVLVQGDQPQHF. The CDR3 DNA follows: TGCAGCGTCCTCGTCCAAGGGGATCAGCCCCAGCATTTT.

The chain links TRBV11-2 to TRBJ2-3; the D gene is possibly TRBD1 (6 bases). V lost 10 bases and J lost 6, with 14 bases in between. Germline-derived CDR1 and CDR2 are SGHAT and FQNNGV. The CDR3 is made up of 12 amino acids. The CDR3 DNA is TGTGCCACAGGGGCAAGCGCGGATACGCAGTATTTT. It codes for CATGASADTQYF.

This clone occurred once. The V call is TRBV7-6, the J call TRBJ2-7, with a tentative D call TRBD1 (6 bases). V shed 5 bases and J shed 3 bases, with 20 bases lying between them. CDR3 length: 16 amino acids. The germline V gene encodes CDR1 SGHVS and CDR2 FNYEAQ. The CDR3 region is CASSVTPSRDNYEQYF. In DNA form, the CDR3 reads TGTGCCAGCAGCGTAACACCTTCCCGGGACAACTACGAGCAGTACTTC. Combining the CDR3 with reference TRBV7-6 and TRBJ2-7 gives the whole variable domain GAGVSQSPRYKVTKRGQDVALRCDPISGHVSLYWYRQALGQGPEFLTYFNYEAQQDKSGLPNDRFSAERPEGSISTLTIQRTEQRDSAMYRCASSVTPSRDNYEQYFGPGTRLTVT.

The gene calls are TRBV7-3 and TRBJ2-2; tentative D call: TRBD1 (6 bases). Germline CDR1 reads SGHTA; CDR2 reads FQGTGA. The CDR3 extends over 18 amino acids. Trimming took 6 bases from V and 4 from J, leaving 24 bases between them. CDR3 sequence reads: CASSPGSQGTRVTGELFF. The CDR3 DNA reads TGTGCCAGCAGTCCGGGAAGCCAGGGGACCCGAGTCACCGGGGAGCTGTTTTTT. The full variable domain, rest sourced from reference TRBV7-3 and TRBJ2-2, is GAGVSQTPSNKVTEKGKYVELRCDPISGHTALYWYRQSLGQGPEFLIYFQGTGAADDSGLPNDRFFAVRPEGSVSTLKIQRTERGDSAVYLCASSPGSQGTRVTGELFFGEGSRLTVL.

The chain joins TRBV9 to TRBJ2-1; tentatively, D is TRBD1 (6 bases). The CDR3 loop spans 16 amino acids. Trimming took 5 bases from V and 2 from J, leaving 17 bases between them. Germline V gene sequence: CDR1 SGDLS, CDR2 YYNGEE. CDR3 sequence reads: CASSARDTRPYNEQFF. The CDR3, as DNA: TGTGCCAGCAGTGCCAGGGACACTCGCCCCTACAATGAGCAGTTCTTC.

This clone was seen only once. The chain uses TRBV6-5 and TRBJ2-1, with a tentative D call TRBD1 (5 bases). The CDR3 contains 13 residues. The germline V and J ends were trimmed by 5 bases and 6 bases, with 11 bases remaining between them. Germline values: CDR1 MNHEY, CDR2 SVGAGI. The CDR3 region is CASSIQGFNEQFF. The CDR3 DNA sequence: TGTGCCAGCAGTATCCAGGGTTTCAATGAGCAGTTCTTC.

This sequence joins TRBV3-1 (or the pseudogene TRBV3-2) and TRBJ1-2, with 7 bases lining up with TRBD1. CDR1 is LGHDT, CDR2 YNNKEL, per germline (reference sequence). This CDR3 has 14 residues. J was trimmed by 5 bases and V by 4 bases; bases with no gene match: 7. This CDR3 reads CASSRGQGVYGYTF. In nucleotides, the CDR3 is TGTGCCAGCAGCCGGGGCCAGGGGGTGTATGGCTACACCTTC.

This chain links TRBV5-6 with TRBJ1-1; no clear D gene. The CDR3 is made up of 13 amino acids. Germline CDR1 SGHDT, CDR2 YYEEEE. The germline V and J ends were trimmed by 4 bases and 4 bases, with 11 bases remaining between them. The CDR3 reads CASSPTGSTEAFF. In DNA, the CDR3 is TGTGCCAGCAGCCCAACGGGGAGCACTGAAGCTTTCTTT.

The table lists this clone with a few counts. The chain couples TRBV4-1 to TRBJ2-2; D remains ambiguous. Looked up from germline, CDR1 is MGHRA and CDR2 is YSYEKL. This CDR3 region has 13 residues. V was trimmed by 1 base and J by 8 bases, leaving 8 bases between them. The CDR3 is CASSQAEIGELFF. As DNA, the CDR3 is TGCGCCAGCAGCCAAGCGGAGATTGGGGAGCTGTTTTTT.

This clone was seen just once. V is TRBV27 and J is TRBJ1-1, with a possible D match to TRBD1 (5 bases). Per the germline V gene, CDR1 is MNHEY and CDR2 is SMNVEV (reference sequence). This CDR3 contains 14 residues. Trimming took 6 bases from V and 2 from J, leaving 13 bases between them. Here the CDR3 reads CASRRGSINTEAFF. As DNA, the CDR3 is TGTGCCAGCAGGCGGGGGTCCATAAACACTGAAGCTTTCTTT.

The CDR3 DNA reads as TGTGCCAGCAGCTCCGGGACAGGGGGAGACTATGGCTACACCTTC. Protein: CASSSGTGGDYGYTF. This sequence joins TRBV6-6 and TRBJ1-2; 11 positions match TRBD1. With 6 bases clipped from V and 3 bases from J, the junction kept 6 bases outside the gene matches. There are 15 residues in the CDR3. Germline V gives CDR1 MNHNY, CDR2 SVGAGI (reference sequence).

The V call is TRBV7-2, the J call TRBJ1-1; D is possibly TRBD1 (6 bases). Germline assignment: CDR1 SGHTA and CDR2 FQGNSA. Trimming shortened V by 6 bases and J by 7 bases, and 18 bases separated the two germline ends. The CDR3 is 14 amino acids. The CDR3 loop is CASSPPGGLDEAFF. The CDR3 nucleotides are TGTGCCAGCAGTCCCCCGGGGGGGCTGGATGAAGCTTTCTTT.

The rearrangement links TRBV27 to TRBJ1-1, with TRBD1 identical over 7 bases. Germline values: CDR1 MNHEY, CDR2 SMNVEV (reference sequence). V trimming: 4 bases; J trimming: 0 bases; junction bases outside the gene matches: 5. The CDR3 covers 15 residues. In DNA, the CDR3 is TGTGCCAGCAGTTCACTACAGGGGTTGAACACTGAAGCTTTCTTT. Its protein is CASSSLQGLNTEAFF.